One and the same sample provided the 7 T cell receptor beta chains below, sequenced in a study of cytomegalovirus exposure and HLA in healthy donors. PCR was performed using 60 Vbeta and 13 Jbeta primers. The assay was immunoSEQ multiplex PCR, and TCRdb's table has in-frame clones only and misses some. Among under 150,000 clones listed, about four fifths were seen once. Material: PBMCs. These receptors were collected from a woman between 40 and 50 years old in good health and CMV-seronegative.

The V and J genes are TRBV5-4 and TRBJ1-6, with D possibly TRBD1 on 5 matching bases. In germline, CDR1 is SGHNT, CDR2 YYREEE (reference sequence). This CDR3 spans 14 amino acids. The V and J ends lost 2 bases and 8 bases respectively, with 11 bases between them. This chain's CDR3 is CASSFRGEDSPLHF. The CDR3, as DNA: TGTGCCAGCAGCTTTCGAGGGGAGGATTCACCCCTCCACTTT.

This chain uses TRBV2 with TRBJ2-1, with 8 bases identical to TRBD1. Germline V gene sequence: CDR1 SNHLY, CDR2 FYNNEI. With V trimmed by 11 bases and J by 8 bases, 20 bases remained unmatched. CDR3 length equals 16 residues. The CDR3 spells CARNGGQVGSGDEQFF. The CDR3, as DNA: TGTGCCCGCAACGGGGGACAGGTGGGGAGCGGCGATGAGCAGTTCTTC.

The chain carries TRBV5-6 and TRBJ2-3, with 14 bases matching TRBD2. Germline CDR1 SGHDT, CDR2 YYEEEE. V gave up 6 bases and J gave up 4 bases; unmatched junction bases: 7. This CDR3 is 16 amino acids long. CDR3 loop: CASNPGLAGGPDTQYF. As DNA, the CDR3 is TGTGCCAGCAACCCCGGACTAGCGGGAGGTCCAGATACGCAGTATTTT.

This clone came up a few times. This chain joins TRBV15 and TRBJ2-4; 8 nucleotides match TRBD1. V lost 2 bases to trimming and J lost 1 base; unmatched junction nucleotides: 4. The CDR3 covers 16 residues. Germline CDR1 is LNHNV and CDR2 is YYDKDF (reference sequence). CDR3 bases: TGTGCCACCAGCAGAAGGACAGGGAGTGCCAAAAACATTCAGTACTTC. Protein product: CATSRRTGSAKNIQYF.

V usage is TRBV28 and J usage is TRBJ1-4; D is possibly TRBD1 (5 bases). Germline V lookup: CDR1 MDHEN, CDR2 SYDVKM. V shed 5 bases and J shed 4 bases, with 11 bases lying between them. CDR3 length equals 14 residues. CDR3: CASSGDWNNEKLFF. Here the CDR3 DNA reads TGTGCCAGCAGTGGGGACTGGAATAATGAAAAACTGTTTTTT.

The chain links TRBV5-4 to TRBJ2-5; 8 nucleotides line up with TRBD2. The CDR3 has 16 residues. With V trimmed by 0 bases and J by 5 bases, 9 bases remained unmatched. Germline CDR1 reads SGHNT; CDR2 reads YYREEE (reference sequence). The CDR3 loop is CASSLVAGGPWETQYF. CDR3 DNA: TGTGCCAGCAGCTTGGTTGCGGGGGGCCCGTGGGAGACCCAGTACTTC.

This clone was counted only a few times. The CDR3 reads CASSQDSSHSPLHF. DNA for the CDR3: TGCGCCAGCAGCCAAGACAGTTCCCACTCACCCCTCCACTTT. V is TRBV4-3 and J is TRBJ1-6; D is unclear. The V end lost 0 bases, the J end lost 10 bases, and 10 bases lay between the germline ends. Germline CDR1 LGHNA, CDR2 YSLEER. The CDR3 runs 14 residues.